This T cell receptor (beta chain) was profiled in a study of cytomegalovirus exposure and HLA in healthy donors. The V gene end was trimmed by 3 bases and the J gene end by 6 bases; junction bases not matched to a gene: 12. This CDR3 spans 16 amino acids. The germline V gene has CDR1 SGDLS and CDR2 YYNGEE. The method was immunoSEQ multiplex PCR; TCRdb's version includes in-frame clones alone and lacks a portion of them. The sample consists of about 250,000 clones, roughly nine tenths of them appearing once. The clonotype originates from a man younger than 30 in good health and CMV-seropositive. The genes are TRBV9 and TRBJ2-1; 7 nucleotides align to TRBD1. Specimen: PBMCs. The CDR3, as DNA: TGTGCCAGCAGCGAGCGGACGACAGGGTTTCGCAATGAGCAGTTCTTC. Protein: CASSERTTGFRNEQFF.